Listed here are 9 T cell receptor beta chains from one sample, sequenced in a study of cytomegalovirus exposure and HLA in healthy donors. PCR was performed using 60 Vbeta and 13 Jbeta primers. Clones were read by immunoSEQ multiplex PCR, and TCRdb kept only the in-frame ones, dropping some. In the table there are fewer than 150,000 clones, 70% to 75% of which are singletons. The sequencing input was PBMCs. The receptors come from a human donor in good health.

J is TRBJ2-7 and V is TRBV14, with 7 bases identical to TRBD1. CDR1 and CDR2 from the germline V gene are SGHDN and FVKESK. V was pared by 0 bases and J by 4 bases, with 3 bases of the junction left unmatched. This CDR3 has 14 residues. CDR3 residues: CASSQEGTVYEQYF. CDR3 nucleotides: TGTGCCAGCAGCCAAGAGGGGACAGTTTACGAGCAGTACTTC.

V is TRBV10-3 and J is TRBJ2-6; TRBD1 matches 9 bases. The CDR3 totals 16 residues. CDR1 is ENHRY and CDR2 is SYGVKD in the germline V gene. V was pared by 6 bases and J by 0 bases, with 3 bases of the junction left unmatched. The CDR3 reads CAIRATGGSGANVLTF. DNA for the CDR3: TGTGCCATCAGGGCGACAGGGGGCTCTGGGGCCAACGTCCTGACTTTC.

This clone was seen a few times. The chain uses TRBV27 and TRBJ2-1; 11 bases map to TRBD1. The CDR3 runs 15 residues. Germline CDR1 reads MNHEY; CDR2 reads SMNVEV (reference sequence). The trim removed 3 bases at V and 7 bases at J, leaving 5 bases unmatched. DNA for the CDR3: TGTGCCAGCAGTTTGGGACAGGGGGTGAGTAATGAGCAGTTCTTC. It codes for CASSLGQGVSNEQFF.

V usage is TRBV6-6 and J usage is TRBJ2-5; 7 bases align to TRBD1. V gave up 4 bases and J gave up 2 bases; unmatched junction bases: 4. This CDR3 contains 14 residues. CDR1 is MNHNY and CDR2 is SVGAGI in the germline V gene (reference sequence). The CDR3 loop reads CASSLTGVQETQYF. CDR3 in DNA: TGTGCCAGCAGTTTAACAGGGGTACAAGAGACCCAGTACTTC.

V usage is TRBV19 and J usage is TRBJ1-1; no clear D gene. V was cut by 2 bases and J by 7 bases, with 11 bases left in between. Germline CDR1 is LNHDA and CDR2 is SQIVND (reference sequence). This CDR3 is built from 13 residues. The CDR3 DNA follows: TGTGCCAGTAGTATATGGGAAGGGAGTGAAGCTTTCTTT. It encodes CASSIWEGSEAFF.

This clone was seen only a few times. V gene TRBV7-2 combines with J gene TRBJ1-1; the D gene is possibly TRBD1 (5 bases). Trimming cost V 9 bases and J 4 bases, with 15 bases left between them. The germline CDR1 and CDR2 sequences are SGHTA and FQGNSA. This CDR3 contains 13 residues. CDR3 bases: TGTGCCAGTAAATACAGGCCGCTCACTGAAGCTTTCTTT. Encoded protein: CASKYRPLTEAFF.

The chain uses TRBV5-1 and TRBJ1-3; 9 nucleotides agree with TRBD1. The CDR3 extends over 16 amino acids. Looked up from germline, CDR1 is SGHRS and CDR2 is YFSETQ. Trimming took 3 bases from V and 3 from J; bases not matched to a gene: 7. The CDR3 spells CASSWTGDLYGNTIYF. Here the CDR3 DNA reads TGCGCCAGCAGCTGGACAGGGGACCTTTATGGAAACACCATATATTTT.

This chain connects TRBV5-4 to TRBJ1-1, with a weak D call TRBD1 (5 bases). The V gene lost 10 bases and the J gene lost 5 bases, with 21 bases spanning the gap. Germline V gene data show CDR1 as SGHNT and CDR2 as YYREEE (reference sequence). CDR3 length: 14 amino acids. The CDR3 loop is CAFETTEDGTEAFF. The CDR3, as DNA: TGTGCCTTCGAAACGACAGAAGACGGGACTGAAGCTTTCTTT.

This chain connects TRBV2 to TRBJ2-1; 14 positions agree with TRBD2. Germline V gene lookup returns CDR1 SNHLY and CDR2 FYNNEI. The CDR3 is made up of 15 amino acids. V shed 6 bases and J 8 bases; nucleotides not matched to a gene: 6. The CDR3 sequence: CASRSTSGRGYEQFF. DNA for the CDR3: TGTGCCAGCAGGTCGACTAGCGGGAGGGGCTATGAGCAGTTCTTC.